The T cell receptor (beta chain) described here comes from a study of response to subunit inactivated influenza vaccine. Study results and caveats: The authors put forward the suggestion that each seasonal influenza vaccination may bring in only a limited number of new T cells.

Worth noting for this clonotype: Its antigen is unknown.

CDR1 is ENHRY and CDR2 is SYGVKD in the germline V gene. This CDR3 region has 14 residues. Trimming pared 4 bases from V and 0 bases from J, leaving 10 bases between. Each CDR3 protein gets one entry after TCRdb re-called the RT-PCR reads with MiXCR. The sample shows roughly 790,000 distinct CDR3 sequences, 21% of them seen only once. This receptor was identified in a man aged 50 or older who received an inactivated influenza vaccine. This sequence joins TRBV10-3 and TRBJ2-7; possibly TRBD2 for D (6 bases). Sequenced here: PBMCs from blood, sampled roughly 5 days after vaccination. The chain's CDR3 is CAISVKGGSYEQYF. The CDR3 region has the DNA TGTGCCATCAGTGTTAAGGGAGGCTCCTACGAGCAGTACTTC.